Presented here are 20 T cell receptor beta chains from one specimen sequenced in a study of human T cells and chemical hapten exposure. TCRdb reprocessed the RACE reads via MiXCR and lists one record per CDR3 protein. Of roughly 100,000 distinct CDR3 sequences in the sample, about 10% were seen once. Specified time point: pre-sensitization, week 0. Treatment defined: therapeutic diphenylcyclopropenone sensitization with weekly scalp DPC. The sample was whole blood, taken in connection with sensitization to the hapten diphenylcyclopropenone (DPC). The receptors were gathered from a woman aged 60 to 75 with alopecia areata. Some clones in this sample may be carry-over from other donors' samples.

This clonotype was detected ten times or more. The gene calls are TRBV20-1 and TRBJ2-7; the D gene is possibly TRBD2 (5 bases). This CDR3 is built from 13 residues. Trimming cost V 4 bases and J 4 bases, with 14 bases left between them. Germline V gene lookup returns CDR1 DFQATT and CDR2 SNEGSKA (reference sequence). For the CDR3, the DNA is TGCAGTGCTACGCTAGCCCTCAAATACGAGCAGTACTTC. This gives the protein CSATLALKYEQYF.

Ten or more counts support this clonotype. The chain joins TRBV7-9 to TRBJ2-5, with D uncertain. The V gene lost 8 bases and the J gene lost 0 bases, with 13 bases spanning the gap. The germline V gene encodes CDR1 SEHNR and CDR2 FQNEAQ (reference sequence). This CDR3 is 14 amino acids long. The CDR3 loop is CASAFFADQETQYF. The CDR3 DNA reads TGTGCCAGCGCCTTTTTTGCGGACCAAGAGACCCAGTACTTC.

This clonotype showed up just a few times. The chain combines TRBV7-9 with TRBJ2-3, with 8 bases lining up with TRBD2. Germline CDR1 and CDR2: SEHNR and FQNEAQ (reference sequence). The CDR3 loop spans 14 amino acids. V was clipped by 9 bases and J by 4 bases; unmatched bases: 9. This chain's CDR3 is CASHLAGGADTQYF. The DNA for the CDR3 is TGTGCCAGTCATCTGGCGGGGGGCGCAGATACGCAGTATTTT.

This chain links TRBV19 with TRBJ1-5; no clear D gene. The V gene lost 1 base and the J gene lost 4 bases, with 2 bases spanning the gap. The CDR3 runs to 12 residues. Germline CDR1 and CDR2: LNHDA and SQIVND (reference sequence). CDR3 nucleotide sequence: TGTGCCAGTAGTATAGCGAATCAGCCCCAGCATTTT. It specifies CASSIANQPQHF.

J is TRBJ1-5 and V is TRBV5-5, with unresolved D. There are 13 residues in the CDR3. The V end was cut by 4 bases, the J end by 11 bases, with 16 bases between. Germline V gene data show CDR1 as SGHKS and CDR2 as YYEKEE (reference sequence). The CDR3 loop reads CASSLDGIVAQHF. Written as DNA, the CDR3 is TGTGCCAGCAGCCTAGACGGAATCGTAGCCCAGCATTTT. Filled out from reference TRBV5-5 and TRBJ1-5, the complete variable domain reads DAGVTQSPTHLIKTRGQQVTLRCSPISGHKSVSWYQQVLGQGPQFIFQYYEKEERGRGNFPDRFSARQFPNYSSELNVNALLLGDSALYLCASSLDGIVAQHFGDGTRLSIL.

The table lists this clonotype with many counts. The CDR3, as DNA: TGTGCCAGCAGCGTAGGATTGGACATCTCCTACGAGCAGTACTTC. It translates to CASSVGLDISYEQYF. This sequence joins TRBV9 and TRBJ2-7; D perhaps matches TRBD1 (5 bases). Germline V gene data show CDR1 as SGDLS and CDR2 as YYNGEE. The CDR3 loop spans 15 amino acids. Trimming stripped 0 bases from V and 0 bases from J, with 10 bases between.

The chain uses TRBV11-2 and TRBJ2-5; a possible D gene is TRBD1 (5 bases). Germline loops: CDR1 SGHAT, CDR2 FQNNGV. V lost 5 bases, J lost 2 bases, and 21 bases lay in between. This CDR3 spans 17 amino acids. This CDR3 reads CASSVRTQTAGQETQYF. CDR3 DNA: TGTGCCAGCAGCGTAAGAACCCAAACGGCAGGGCAAGAGACCCAGTACTTC.

At least ten counts were recorded for this clonotype. The chain is built from TRBV21-1 and TRBJ2-7; TRBD1, as called in the table, went unchecked against the DNA. TRBV21-1 is a pseudogene locus. CDR3 length: 16 amino acids. CDR3 region: CASSNHTGTVGYEQYF. In DNA, the CDR3 is TGTGCCAGCAGCAACCATACCGGGACAGTGGGCTACGAGCAGTACTTC.

Comments on this clonotype: With a much larger clone just one base away, this may be a read error. The chain combines TRBV7-3 with TRBJ2-1; TRBD2 is a possible D gene (5 bases). V shed 6 bases and J shed 0 bases, with 12 bases lying between them. Germline CDR1 is SGHTA and CDR2 is FQGTGA. The CDR3 extends over 15 amino acids. As DNA, the CDR3 is TGTGCCAGCAGGGCGGACTTGGGCTCCTACAATGAGCAGTTCTTC. This encodes CASRADLGSYNEQFF.

This clonotype has ten or more counts. The J gene is TRBJ1-2, the V gene TRBV7-2; D gene unclear. The germline CDR1 and CDR2 sequences are SGHTA and FQGNSA. Trimming left V 1 base short and J 4 bases short, with 13 bases between. This CDR3 region has 15 residues. CDR3 sequence reads: CASSLDEGNPYGYTF. The CDR3 DNA follows: TGTGCCAGCAGCTTAGACGAGGGAAATCCCTATGGCTACACCTTC.

This sequence joins TRBV7-3 and TRBJ2-1; 14 bases map to TRBD2. The CDR3 is made up of 16 amino acids. CDR1 and CDR2 (germline): SGHTA, FQGTGA. Trimming took 5 bases from V and 7 from J; bases not matched to a gene: 7. The CDR3 here is CASSQGLAGGQNEQFF. CDR3 bases: TGTGCCAGCAGCCAAGGACTAGCGGGGGGACAGAATGAGCAGTTCTTC.

This chain links TRBV19 with TRBJ1-6; 7 bases match TRBD1. CDR3 length: 16 residues. Germline V lookup: CDR1 LNHDA, CDR2 SQIVND (reference sequence). The J segment lost 6 bases and the V segment lost 6 bases, leaving 11 bases of the junction unmatched. CDR3 amino acids: CASRGNGQDRNSPLHF. As DNA, the CDR3 is TGTGCCAGTAGGGGGAACGGACAGGATCGTAATTCACCCCTCCACTTT.

This clonotype showed up many times. The chain links TRBV29-1 to TRBJ1-2; 10 bases align to TRBD1. This CDR3 is 16 amino acids long. Germline loops: CDR1 SQVTM, CDR2 ANQGSEA. Unmatched junction bases numbered 15, after V lost 6 bases and J lost 5 bases. The CDR3 bases are TGCAGCGTCGGTGATGCCGGGACAGGGGAAAAATATGGCTACACCTTC. Protein: CSVGDAGTGEKYGYTF. Looking up the rest from reference TRBV29-1 and TRBJ1-2 gives the full variable domain: SAVISQKPSRDICQRGTSLTIQCQVDSQVTMMFWYRQQPGQSLTLIATANQGSEATYESGFVIDKFPISRPNLTFSTLTVSNMSPEDSSIYLCSVGDAGTGEKYGYTFGSGTRLTVV.

This clonotype was seen many times. The chain carries TRBV30 and TRBJ2-7, with D perhaps TRBD1 or TRBD2 (5 bases each). This CDR3 contains 14 residues. From germline, CDR1 is GTSNPN and CDR2 SVGIG (reference sequence). Trimming left V 1 base short and J 0 bases short, with 10 bases between. CDR3 DNA: TGTGCCTGGAGTGGGGACGGACCCTCCTACGAGCAGTACTTC. Translating it yields CAWSGDGPSYEQYF.

This clonotype was observed many times. The chain uses TRBV6-5 and TRBJ2-2; D perhaps matches TRBD1 (6 bases). Germline V gene data show CDR1 as MNHEY and CDR2 as SVGAGI. Trimming took off 0 bases at V and 0 bases at J, with 11 bases between the two ends. This CDR3 has 17 residues. The DNA for the CDR3 is TGTGCCAGCAGTTACTCGGAGTGGGGGCCGAACACCGGGGAGCTGTTTTTT. It is translated as CASSYSEWGPNTGELFF.

This clonotype has ten or more counts. The chain uses TRBV7-2 and TRBJ2-2; a weak D match, TRBD1 (6 bases). This CDR3 comprises 17 residues. Germline V gives CDR1 SGHTA, CDR2 FQGNSA. Trimming removed 3 bases from V and 2 bases from J, with 16 bases in between. The CDR3 nucleotides are TGTGCCAGCAGCTTCCCCTATGGGGGCACTAACACCGGGGAGCTGTTTTTT. Translating gives CASSFPYGGTNTGELFF.

In this sample, this clonotype turned up many times. The J gene is TRBJ2-5, the V gene TRBV10-2; 7 nucleotides line up with TRBD2. CDR1 is WSHSY and CDR2 is SAAADI in the germline V gene. J lost 3 bases, V lost 6 bases, and 4 bases had no gene match. The CDR3 consists of 13 residues. The CDR3 region has the DNA TGCGCCAGCAGCATGGCGGGGGAAGAGACCCAGTACTTC. Its translation is CASSMAGEETQYF.

This clonotype came up a few times. This rearrangement joins TRBV18 to TRBJ2-7; D is possibly TRBD2 (6 bases). Germline V lookup: CDR1 KGHSH, CDR2 LQKENI. V was trimmed by 4 bases and J by 2 bases, leaving 15 bases between them. CDR3 length equals 15 residues. The CDR3 loop reads CASSLSSGGPYEQYF. The CDR3 nucleotides read TGTGCCAGCTCACTTTCCTCCGGGGGACCCTACGAGCAGTACTTC.

The rearrangement joins TRBV12-3 or TRBV12-4 to TRBJ2-4; no definite D call. The CDR3 runs 17 residues. V was shortened by 2 bases and J by 0 bases, with 14 bases between the two germline ends. DNA of the CDR3: TGTGCCAGCAGTTTATTGTCGAACTTAGAAGCCAAAAACATTCAGTACTTC. Its translation is CASSLLSNLEAKNIQYF.

In this sample, this clonotype turned up many times. The chain couples TRBV20-1 to TRBJ1-1; no reliable D call. V was shortened by 6 bases and J by 2 bases, with 13 bases between the two germline ends. Germline V gene data show CDR1 as DFQATT and CDR2 as SNEGSKA (reference sequence). The CDR3 is 13 amino acids. The DNA of the CDR3 is TGCAGTGCGCTGCCTGACGGTAACACTGAAGCTTTCTTT. Translated: CSALPDGNTEAFF.